This TCR beta chain comes out of a study of cytomegalovirus exposure and HLA in healthy donors. The primer mix had 60 Vbeta and 13 Jbeta primers. Using immunoSEQ multiplex PCR, the repertoire was profiled, and TCRdb retains in-frame clones only, with some absent. The sample contains under 95,000 clones, over 60% of which appear only once. Study results and caveats: Exclusion applied to some V segments, including TRBV6-2 and TRBV6-3, as they were indistinguishable. Generally TCR sequences proved uncommon, though certain public TCRs appeared in numerous donors. The authors later found most CMV-associated TCR beta chains appeared HLA-restricted. A missense DCLRE1C variant was associated with V- and J-gene trimming of TCR beta chains in a later analysis, and an independent cohort replicated the association.

A word on this clone: Antigen: not known.

The CDR3 has 14 amino acids. Losses at the gene ends were 6 bases for V and 2 bases for J; bases not matched to a gene: 5. Germline-derived CDR1 and CDR2 are MNHEY and SVGAGI. Sequenced material: PBMCs. This clonotype originated in a male donor in good health and CMV-seronegative. The rearrangement joins TRBV6-5 to TRBJ1-1; 8 bases align to TRBD1. CDR3 sequence: CASSNGQGNTEAFF. As DNA, the CDR3 is TGTGCCAGCAGCAACGGACAGGGTAACACTGAAGCTTTCTTT.